This T cell receptor (beta chain) was captured by sequencing in a study of blood T cell repertoires in COVID-19. Study as a whole: Some COVID-19 samples were acute and others convalescent; all came from the United States, Italy and Spain. T cells, B-cell-depleted T cells, or PBMCs provided the cDNA or gDNA that served as material.

V gave up 5 bases and J gave up 4 bases, with 11 bases separating them. CDR1 is SEHNR and CDR2 is FQNEAQ in the germline V gene (reference sequence). This CDR3 spans 13 amino acids. In the authors' workflow: Amplification with reference gene primers provided the estimates of nucleated cell counts. Using immunoSEQ multiplex PCR, the repertoire was profiled, and TCRdb retains in-frame clones only, with some absent. D and trimming were read from the DNA, whereas the V and J calls and clone size are those reported in that table. The sample consists of 50,000 to 65,000 clones, 76% of them appearing once. The V call is TRBV7-9, the J call TRBJ1-2, with a weak D call TRBD1 (5 bases). The source of this sequence is a woman aged 50 to 60 with active or convalescent COVID-19. Material for sequencing was peripheral blood. The CDR3 here is CASSPQVVYGYTF. The CDR3 bases are TGTGCCAGCAGCCCACAGGTCGTCTATGGCTACACCTTC.